This section outlines one T cell receptor (beta chain) sequence together with its context. The antigen is not known. This specimen comes from a study of CD8+ T cells in alopecia areata. Background on the study: Treatment comprised oral tofacitinib, 5 to 10 mg twice daily, in treated patients. Regarding the study as a whole: Patients showed less clear TCR sequence sharing than mice, possibly partly because of HLA diversity.

RNA extraction was followed by reverse transcription into cDNA, which acted as the sequencing template. The assay was immunoSEQ multiplex PCR, and TCRdb's table has in-frame clones only and misses some. This repertoire shows fewer than 200,000 clones, less than 80% found once; its top ten account for 9.5% to 12%. CDR3 size: 14 residues. Germline assignment: CDR1 LNHNV and CDR2 YYDKDF (reference sequence). Alopecia areata patients provided lesional scalp punch biopsies and peripheral blood. The specimen was CD8+ T cells sorted from blood, collected at week 0. The sequence was collected from a human donor with alopecia areata. The genes are TRBV15 and TRBJ2-5, with a tentative D call TRBD1 (6 bases). The J call may be incorrect, as the DNA end agrees better with TRBJ2-7. CDR3: CATSSARGSYEQYF. In DNA form, the CDR3 reads TGTGCCACCAGCAGCGCCAGGGGATCCTACGAGCAGTACTTC.